The next 15 T cell receptor beta chains were all read from a single sample in a study of T cell repertoires in cytomegalovirus infection. TCRdb fed the reads into MiXCR, producing one record per CDR3 protein. Here the sample spans about 490,000 distinct CDR3 sequences, 15% to 20% being singletons. The sequenced sample was CD8+ T cells from PBMCs. These receptor sequences come from a human donor in good health (CMV status not recorded). Some clones in this sample may be carry-over from other donors' samples.

The chain employs TRBV27 and TRBJ1-1, with 7 bases that match TRBD1. Per the germline V gene, CDR1 is MNHEY and CDR2 is SMNVEV (reference sequence). The CDR3 covers 17 residues. The V gene end was trimmed by 10 bases and the J gene end by 0 bases; junction bases not matched to a gene: 17. The CDR3 spells CANRPIPGGSMNTEAFF. The CDR3 DNA follows: TGTGCCAACAGGCCGATCCCAGGGGGAAGCATGAACACTGAAGCTTTCTTT.

The gene calls are TRBV7-9 and TRBJ2-1; possibly TRBD1 for D (5 bases). The germline V gene encodes CDR1 SEHNR and CDR2 FQNEAQ (reference sequence). The V gene lost 5 bases and the J gene lost 3 bases, with 11 bases spanning the gap. The CDR3 runs 14 residues. This CDR3 reads CASSTKGFYNEQFF. Written as DNA, the CDR3 is TGTGCCAGCAGCACCAAGGGGTTCTACAATGAGCAGTTCTTC.

The table lists this clonotype with a count of one. This sequence joins TRBV19 and TRBJ2-7; no reliable D call. Trimming stripped 5 bases from V and 3 bases from J, with 11 bases between. Germline loops: CDR1 LNHDA, CDR2 SQIVND (reference sequence). CDR3 size: 13 residues. The CDR3 sequence: CASSFYVFYEQYF. The DNA for the CDR3 is TGTGCCAGTAGTTTCTATGTCTTCTACGAGCAGTACTTC.

Remarks on this clonotype: This sequence may be a read error, since a much larger clone differs from it by one base. This chain joins TRBV4-1 and TRBJ1-4; the D gene is possibly TRBD1 (6 bases). Looked up from germline, CDR1 is MGHRA and CDR2 is YSYEKL. Trimming removed 1 base at V and 7 bases at J, with 16 bases between. The CDR3 covers 16 residues. The CDR3 loop reads CASSQVVSVRGEKLFF. CDR3 DNA: TGCGCCAGCAGCCAAGTCGTCTCGGTCAGGGGTGAAAAACTGTTTTTT.

The CDR3 DNA follows: TGTGCCAGCAGTCTGGGATTATCGCCAGATACGCAGTATTTT. Amino acid sequence: CASSLGLSPDTQYF. The chain has TRBV27 and TRBJ2-3; D gene uncertain. Germline V gene data show CDR1 as MNHEY and CDR2 as SMNVEV (reference sequence). The ends were cut back, 5 bases at V and 4 bases at J, with 13 bases in the middle. This CDR3 spans 14 amino acids.

The V and J genes are TRBV5-1 and TRBJ2-1; 8 bases line up with TRBD1. V was clipped by 4 bases and J by 5 bases; unmatched bases: 5. The germline gives CDR1 SGHRS, CDR2 YFSETQ. The CDR3 is made up of 14 amino acids. DNA for the CDR3: TGCGCCAGCAGCGACGGGACAGGAGACAATGAGCAGTTCTTC. This encodes CASSDGTGDNEQFF.

The chain couples TRBV7-9 to TRBJ1-5; 7 nucleotides line up with TRBD1. The CDR3 extends over 14 amino acids. V shed 5 bases, J shed 4 bases, and the junction held 5 bases outside the gene matches. CDR1 and CDR2 (germline): SEHNR, FQNEAQ (reference sequence). In DNA, the CDR3 is TGTGCCAGCAGCGCGGGACAGAAGAATCAGCCCCAGCATTTT. This codes for CASSAGQKNQPQHF.

The gene calls are TRBV20-1 and TRBJ2-1; 9 positions match TRBD2. Losses at the gene ends were 3 bases for V and 3 bases for J; bases not matched to a gene: 9. Germline values: CDR1 DFQATT, CDR2 SNEGSKA (reference sequence). The CDR3 is made up of 16 amino acids. In nucleotides, the CDR3 is TGCAGTGCTAGGCCCCCCACTAGCGGGTTCTACAATGAGCAGTTCTTC. Its translation: CSARPPTSGFYNEQFF.

A few counts support this clonotype. V and J are TRBV19 and TRBJ1-2; D not resolved. V gave up 10 bases and J gave up 8 bases, with 14 bases separating them. This CDR3 is built from 11 residues. Looked up from germline, CDR1 is LNHDA and CDR2 is SQIVND (reference sequence). The DNA for the CDR3 is TGTGCCACAAGACACGGCCGCGGCTACACCTTC. Its protein product is CATRHGRGYTF.

This sequence joins TRBV28 and TRBJ2-7; no definite D call. The V gene's germline CDR1 is MDHEN and CDR2 SYDVKM. The V end lost 5 bases, the J end lost 2 bases, and 13 bases lay between the germline ends. The CDR3 extends over 14 amino acids. The CDR3 sequence is CASSPSLRPYEQYF. The CDR3 DNA reads as TGTGCCAGCAGTCCCTCCCTACGACCCTACGAGCAGTACTTC.

The V call is TRBV3-1, the J call TRBJ2-5; the match to TRBD1 covers 7 bases. In germline, CDR1 is LGHDT, CDR2 YNNKEL (reference sequence). The CDR3 totals 17 residues. The J segment lost 5 bases and the V segment lost 4 bases, leaving 16 bases of the junction unmatched. The CDR3 reads CASSRGGQQEYEETQYF. The CDR3 DNA reads as TGTGCCAGCAGCCGAGGGGGACAGCAGGAGTACGAGGAGACCCAGTACTTC.

This clonotype was counted a few times. This chain joins TRBV4-2 and TRBJ2-7; 8 positions agree with TRBD2. Germline V gene lookup returns CDR1 LGHNA and CDR2 YNFKEQ. With V trimmed by 6 bases and J by 6 bases, 13 bases remained unmatched. The CDR3 length is 15 residues. CDR3 loop: CASRQRLAGPREQYF. CDR3 nucleotides: TGTGCCAGCAGGCAAAGATTAGCGGGACCCCGCGAGCAGTACTTC.

This clonotype was seen only a few times. V usage is TRBV27 and J usage is TRBJ2-1, with 12 bases that match TRBD2. This CDR3 has 17 residues. V shed 4 bases, J shed 9 bases, and the junction held 13 bases outside the gene matches. Germline CDR1 reads MNHEY; CDR2 reads SMNVEV (reference sequence). The CDR3 bases are TGTGCCAGCAGTTCCCTATTGACTAGCGGGGGATTAGGTGAGCAGTTCTTC. Amino acids: CASSSLLTSGGLGEQFF.

Written as DNA, the CDR3 is TGTGCCAGCAGCGAAGCCGGGACGTTTTTAGGTTCACCCCTCCACTTT. Translating gives CASSEAGTFLGSPLHF. The chain is built from TRBV11-2 and TRBJ1-6, with a tentative D call TRBD1 (5 bases). The V end lost 5 bases, the J end lost 9 bases, and 20 bases lay between the germline ends. The CDR3 consists of 16 residues. Germline V gives CDR1 SGHAT, CDR2 FQNNGV.

J is TRBJ2-7 and V is TRBV4-2; either TRBD1 or TRBD2 may fit D (5 bases each). CDR1 and CDR2 from the germline V gene are LGHNA and YNFKEQ. The CDR3 sequence is 14 residues long. V lost 0 bases to trimming and J lost 6 bases, with 12 bases between them. The CDR3 DNA sequence: TGTGCCAGCAGCCAAGAAGAGGGGCAGGTCGAGCAGTACTTC. Its translation is CASSQEEGQVEQYF.